Listed below are T cell receptor beta chains from one sample, sequenced in a study of T cell repertoires in cytomegalovirus infection. For these receptors, no antigen is known. One entry per CDR3 protein results from TCRdb running MiXCR on the reads. The sample has about 470,000 distinct CDR3 sequences; roughly 42% are singletons. Source: cultured PBMCs, taken from culture after CMV antigen stimulation. Receptors were obtained from a human donor in good health (CMV status not recorded). Some clones in this sample may be carry-over from other donors' samples. Both conserved end residues are part of each CDR3. D genes are given only for firm matches. Clone size is stated in some rows and not others, as once, few, many or a class when expanded.

J: TRBJ2-1
size: NA
D: TRBD2
V: TRBV19
CDR3: CASSPNPGGWQFF
DNA: TGTGCCAGTAGTCCCAACCCCGGGGGGTGGCAGTTCTTC

J: TRBJ2-5
size: NA
D: NA
V: TRBV29-1
CDR3: CSALGSSKETQYF
DNA: TGCAGCGCCCTCGGGTCGTCAAAAGAGACCCAGTACTTC

J: TRBJ2-3
size: many
D: NA
V: TRBV7-2
CDR3: CASSLASSSTDTQYF
DNA: TGTGCCAGCAGCTTAGCGTCTTCAAGCACAGATACGCAGTATTTT

J: TRBJ1-1
size: NA
D: TRBD1
V: TRBV12-3/TRBV12-4
CDR3: CASRGLGTGTEAFF
DNA: TGTGCCAGCAGAGGATTGGGGACAGGCACTGAAGCTTTCTTT

J: TRBJ2-1
size: NA
D: NA
V: TRBV7-3
CDR3: CASSPGTLLSYNEQFF
DNA: TGTGCCAGCAGCCCCGGGACTCTCCTCTCCTACAATGAGCAGTTCTTC

J: TRBJ1-2
size: few
D: NA
V: TRBV7-2
CDR3: CASSPNSEGIHGYTF
DNA: TGTGCCAGCAGCCCTAACTCGGAGGGGATCCATGGCTACACCTTC

J: TRBJ2-3
size: NA
D: NA
V: TRBV6-1
CDR3: CASSQDGTDTQYF
DNA: TGTGCCAGCAGTCAGGACGGGACAGATACGCAGTATTTT

J: TRBJ2-5
size: NA
D: TRBD2
V: TRBV6-8
CDR3: CASRGPGLASHPYF
DNA: TGTGCCAGCAGGGGACCGGGACTAGCCTCCCACCCGTACTTC

J: TRBJ1-1
size: few
D: NA
V: TRBV5-8
CDR3: CASSLGNPKMNTEAFF
DNA: TGTGCCAGCAGCTTGGGGAATCCTAAGATGAACACTGAAGCTTTCTTT

J: TRBJ2-7
size: NA
D: TRBD2
V: TRBV12-3/TRBV12-4
CDR3: CASSRGRSGYEQYF
DNA: TGTGCCAGCAGCCGCGGGAGGTCAGGCTACGAGCAGTACTTC

J: TRBJ2-5
size: NA
D: TRBD2
V: TRBV7-9
CDR3: CASSPQAGGGETQYF
DNA: TGTGCCAGCAGCCCCCAAGCGGGAGGTGGAGAGACCCAGTACTTC

J: TRBJ2-3
size: NA
D: NA
V: TRBV7-2
CDR3: CASSVRVGTDTQYF
DNA: TGTGCCAGCAGCGTAAGAGTTGGAACAGATACGCAGTATTTT

J: TRBJ2-1
size: few
D: NA
V: TRBV7-2
CDR3: CASSPRGTYNEQFF
DNA: TGTGCCAGCAGCCCCCGAGGGACCTACAATGAGCAGTTCTTC

J: TRBJ1-1
size: few
D: NA
V: TRBV7-2
CDR3: CASSFTRIGEAFF
DNA: TGTGCCAGCAGCTTTACGCGGATAGGGGAAGCTTTCTTT

J: TRBJ1-6
size: NA
D: NA
V: TRBV27
CDR3: CASSLFRLGVYNSPLHF
DNA: TGTGCCAGCAGTTTATTCAGATTGGGGGTTTATAATTCACCCCTCCACTTT

J: TRBJ1-3
size: few
D: NA
V: TRBV4-3
CDR3: CASSQDSSGAISGNTIYF
DNA: TGCGCCAGCAGCCAAGATTCATCGGGGGCCATCTCTGGAAACACCATATATTTT

J: TRBJ1-2
size: many
D: NA
V: TRBV7-2
CDR3: CASSLATYGYTF
DNA: TGTGCCAGCAGCTTAGCGACGTATGGCTACACCTTC

J: TRBJ2-5
size: NA
D: NA
V: TRBV6-6
CDR3: CASSKRPVSNLETQYF
DNA: TGTGCCAGCAGTAAGAGACCAGTTTCGAATCTAGAGACCCAGTACTTC

J: TRBJ1-2
size: NA
D: NA
V: TRBV29-1
CDR3: CSVVGHDGYTF
DNA: TGCAGCGTTGTGGGTCACGATGGCTACACCTTC

J: TRBJ2-5
size: few
D: TRBD1
V: TRBV6-1
CDR3: CASRRTGAETQYF
DNA: TGTGCCAGCAGAAGGACAGGGGCAGAGACCCAGTACTTC

J: TRBJ1-2
size: few
D: TRBD1
V: TRBV12-3/TRBV12-4
CDR3: CASSTTGRAYYGYTF
DNA: TGTGCCAGCAGTACGACAGGGCGCGCTTACTATGGCTACACCTTC

J: TRBJ2-5
size: NA
D: NA
V: TRBV7-9
CDR3: CAVGQETQYF
DNA: TGTGCCGTAGGGCAAGAGACCCAGTACTTC

J: TRBJ1-2
size: NA
D: NA
V: TRBV20-1
CDR3: CSAPDPGPGYGYTF
DNA: TGCAGTGCGCCAGATCCGGGACCGGGCTATGGCTACACCTTC

J: TRBJ1-2
size: few
D: NA
V: TRBV4-3
CDR3: CASSQGGRSFYGYTF
DNA: TGCGCCAGCAGCCAAGGAGGCAGAAGCTTCTATGGCTACACCTTC

J: TRBJ2-7
size: NA
D: NA
V: TRBV15
CDR3: CATSSPSLSSYEQYF
DNA: TGTGCCACCAGCAGTCCATCACTGAGCTCCTACGAGCAGTACTTC

J: TRBJ2-3
size: NA
D: NA
V: TRBV20-1
CDR3: CGAEGLKDTQYF
DNA: TGTGGGGCGGAGGGCCTAAAAGATACGCAGTATTTT

J: TRBJ2-1
size: few
D: TRBD2
V: TRBV6-6
CDR3: CASNGGGFYNEQFF
DNA: TGTGCCAGCAACGGGGGGGGATTCTACAATGAGCAGTTCTTC

J: TRBJ1-1
size: NA
D: NA
V: TRBV3-1
CDR3: CASSQGEAVEAFF
DNA: TGTGCCAGCAGCCAAGGGGAAGCTGTTGAAGCTTTCTTT